The 8 T cell receptor beta chains given below trace back to one sample, sequenced in a study of blood T cell repertoires in COVID-19. Produced via immunoSEQ multiplex PCR; TCRdb's table is partial and in-frame only. The sample carries 350,000 to 550,000 clones, 85% to 90% recorded once. Material for sequencing was peripheral blood. The receptors come from a woman under 40 with acute or convalescent COVID-19.

CDR3 bases: TGTGCCAGCAGTGAAACCCAGAGGACCTATAATTCACCCCTCCACTTT. Encoded protein: CASSETQRTYNSPLHF. The chain combines TRBV2 with TRBJ1-6; D gene uncertain. Looked up from germline, CDR1 is SNHLY and CDR2 is FYNNEI. V lost 2 bases and J lost 2, with 10 bases in between. CDR3 size: 16 residues.

This chain uses TRBV4-1 with TRBJ2-3; 10 nucleotides agree with TRBD1. This CDR3 has 16 amino acids. Germline V gene lookup returns CDR1 MGHRA and CDR2 YSYEKL. V lost 2 bases and J lost 6; bases outside the gene matches: 8. Here the CDR3 reads CASSQRQGAKGDTQYF. In DNA form, the CDR3 reads TGCGCCAGCAGCCAAAGACAGGGGGCGAAGGGGGATACGCAGTATTTT.

The gene calls are TRBV27 and TRBJ1-2; 8 bases are shared with TRBD1. Germline CDR1 is MNHEY and CDR2 is SMNVEV (reference sequence). The junction had 8 bases not matched to a gene; V was cut back by 5 bases and J by 3 bases. This CDR3 contains 15 residues. The CDR3: CASSPDRGSYYGYTF. The DNA of the CDR3 is TGTGCCAGCAGTCCCGACAGGGGTAGCTACTATGGCTACACCTTC.

This chain uses TRBV19 with TRBJ2-2, with 9 nucleotides matching TRBD1. Per the germline V gene, CDR1 is LNHDA and CDR2 is SQIVND (reference sequence). The CDR3 spans 17 residues. V lost 6 bases, J lost 1 base, and 9 bases stayed unmatched. CDR3 sequence reads: CASRDTGTGLNTGELFF. The CDR3 region has the DNA TGTGCCAGTAGAGACACCGGGACAGGGCTGAACACCGGGGAGCTGTTTTTT.

This clone was seen just once. The chain combines TRBV21-1 with TRBJ1-4; the table gives TRBD1 as D, unverified against the DNA. TRBV21-1 is marked as a pseudogene. This CDR3 has 19 amino acids. The CDR3 DNA follows: TGTGCCAGCAGCAAAACAACTTGGGGGCCAAACAAAAGGAAGAGAAAACTGTTTTTT. Protein: CASSKTTWGPNKRKRKLFF.

The chain links TRBV28 to TRBJ1-2, with 9 bases identical to TRBD1. The CDR3 has 17 amino acids. Per the germline V gene, CDR1 is MDHEN and CDR2 is SYDVKM. J gave up 0 bases and V 5 bases, and 10 bases lay outside the gene matches. The CDR3 spells CASSPQQGQGSNYGYTF. For the CDR3, the DNA is TGTGCCAGCAGTCCCCAACAAGGACAGGGGTCTAACTATGGCTACACCTTC.

V and J are TRBV7-6 and TRBJ2-7; 8 nucleotides agree with TRBD2. Trimming removed 5 bases from V and 5 bases from J; junction bases left unmatched: 5. Germline V gives CDR1 SGHVS, CDR2 FNYEAQ. The CDR3 contains 13 residues. The DNA of the CDR3 is TGTGCCAGCAGCGGCATCGGGGGGGACGAGCAGTACTTC. It codes for CASSGIGGDEQYF.

The V and J genes are TRBV4-1 and TRBJ1-3, with D perhaps matching TRBD1 (6 bases). The CDR3 totals 15 residues. V was shortened by 4 bases and J by 0 bases, with 10 bases between the two germline ends. Germline V CDR1 and CDR2: MGHRA, YSYEKL. CDR3 residues: CASSRQGSSGNTIYF. The CDR3 nucleotides read TGCGCCAGCAGCCGTCAGGGGAGCTCTGGAAACACCATATATTTT.